This T cell receptor beta chain was profiled in a study of T cells expressing NK-cell markers (dated by TCRdb to 2019 to 2021). About the investigation overall: TCR beta-chain repertoires were profiled in sorted CD3+CD56+NKG2C+, CD3+CD56+NKG2C- and CD3+CD56-NKG2C+ T-cell subsets from fewer than 10 donors. Seven of the eight sequenced donors were HCMV-seropositive and one was HCMV-seronegative. Randomly selected healthy volunteers, three men and five women, were used as the eight sequenced donors. The libraries were sequenced on Illumina HiSeq 2000/2500, MiSeq or NextSeq, producing 2 x 150 bp reads.

For sequencing, an Illumina HiSeq 2000 was employed. 5'RACE template switching, by which a universal primer site and unique molecular identifiers were added, was used to make TCR beta cDNA libraries. Synthesis of cDNA was primed from the TCR beta constant segment and was followed by two consecutive PCR amplification steps. On the authors' methods: MIGEC handled demultiplexing of the reads and grouping by UMI, while MiTCR was used to assemble and quantify clonotypes. Only TCR cDNA sequences supported by at least two reads were kept to exclude erroneous sequences. The tcR package was used for downstream repertoire analysis, and clonotypes were matched between fractions using CDR3 nucleotide sequence together with V segment. VDJmatch was used to annotate antigen specificity against VDJdb, with one amino acid substitution in CDR3 permitted. TCRdb reprocessed the reads; each CDR3 protein sequence makes one entry, and DNA is unavailable. What appears here as the V and J calls and clone size reflects TCRdb's work, not the paper's. The sample table records approximately 420,000 distinct CDR3 sequences. The ten largest clones capture roughly 10% of the sample.

Here is what the overall study found, with its caveats: Those dominant clonotypes were again the most abundant among CD3+CD56-NKG2C+ cells in a handful of donors, at about 25-60.1%. It remained unclear whether the expanded NKG2C-expressing T cell clones were specific for HCMV antigens. In six donors, the dominant CD3+CD56+NKG2C+ clonotypes were found to rank among the top 10 CD8+ clonotypes and to make up roughly 1.0-7.5% of CD8+ T cells.

Points on this clonotype: Its antigen is unknown.

HCMV serostatus was determined by detecting HCMV-specific IgG in serum with a commercial ELISA kit. Peripheral blood mononuclear cells were isolated from blood by Ficoll density gradient centrifugation. This TCR came from a woman between 45 and 65 years old in good health. Donor details come from another sample of the same person, matched by shared clones. Sample: blood T cells: a sorted CD56 or NKG2C T cell subset, CD4+ or CD8+ T cells, or bulk PBMC T cells (not recorded which).

The CDR3 protein is CASGGRRSYEQYF. The rearrangement joined TRBV10-2 to TRBJ2-7. The CDR3 contains 13 residues, cysteine and phenylalanine counted. The DNA is unrecorded. Looking up the germline V gene yields CDR1 WSHSY and CDR2 SAAADI.